This TCR beta chain was observed in a study of follicular helper T cells after annual influenza vaccination. Study-wide results and limits: Yearly vaccinations repeatedly recalled conserved clonotypes in ICOS+CD38+ cTfh.

Concerning this clone: No antigen is known for it.

Clones were sequenced by immunoSEQ multiplex PCR, and TCRdb holds only the in-frame ones, with some missing. The repertoire consists of 6,500 to 10,000 clones, with 82% occurring once and the leading ten covering around 0.98%. Time point reported: 2014-2015 season, pre-vaccination. Per the germline V gene, CDR1 is SGHTA and CDR2 is FQGNSA. Trimming took off 1 base at V and 8 bases at J, with 8 bases between the two ends. This CDR3 contains 13 residues. Sequenced here: CXCR5+ CD38- circulating T follicular helper cells from blood, sampled on the day of influenza vaccination. Stated subset: circulating Tfh, non-naive CD4+CXCR5+PD-1+ (ICOS+CD38+ or ICOS-CD38-). This TCR derives from an adult who received the influenza vaccine. This chain joins TRBV7-2 and TRBJ2-2; D gene uncertain. The CDR3 reads CASSLGFTGELFF. The CDR3 DNA sequence: TGTGCCAGCAGCTTAGGATTTACGGGGGAGCTGTTTTTT. Complete variable domain (other parts from reference TRBV7-2 and TRBJ2-2): GAGVSQSPSNKVTEKGKDVELRCDPISGHTALYWYRQSLGQGLEFLIYFQGNSAPDKSGLPSDRFSAERTGGSVSTLTIQRTQQEDSAVYLCASSLGFTGELFFGEGSRLTVL.